The present TCR beta chain was sequenced within a study of human T cells and chemical hapten exposure. For the library, individual cDNA molecules each received unique molecular identifiers. TCRdb itself ran the RACE reads through MiXCR, one entry per CDR3 protein. The table records around 360,000 distinct CDR3 sequences, around 6% of them present only once. Time point in this sample: patch test 2, 6 weeks after DPC sensitization. Treatment specified: therapeutic diphenylcyclopropenone sensitization with weekly scalp DPC. V lost 1 base, J lost 12 bases, and 7 bases lay in between. There are 12 residues in the CDR3. Germline V CDR1 and CDR2: MGHDK, SYGVNS.

The TCR was taken from a young woman with alopecia areata. Some clones in this sample may be carry-over from other donors' samples. The sequences come from whole blood, collected in connection with sensitization to the hapten diphenylcyclopropenone (DPC). The J gene is TRBJ1-6, the V gene TRBV25-1; no definite D call. CDR3 amino acids: CASSESIGPLHF. The CDR3 DNA reads TGTGCCAGCAGTGAATCGATCGGACCCCTCCACTTT.